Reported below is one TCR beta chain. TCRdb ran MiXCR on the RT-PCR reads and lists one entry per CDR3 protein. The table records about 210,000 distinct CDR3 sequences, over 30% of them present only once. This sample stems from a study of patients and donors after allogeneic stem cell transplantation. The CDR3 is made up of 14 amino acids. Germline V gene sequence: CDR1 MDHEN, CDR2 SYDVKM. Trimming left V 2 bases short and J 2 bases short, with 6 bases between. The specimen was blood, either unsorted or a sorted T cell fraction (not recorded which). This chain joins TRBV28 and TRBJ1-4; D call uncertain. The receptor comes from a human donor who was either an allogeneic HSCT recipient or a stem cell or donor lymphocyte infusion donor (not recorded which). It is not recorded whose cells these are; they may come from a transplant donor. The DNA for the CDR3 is TGTGCCAGCAGTTTAATGGGGACTAATGAAAAACTGTTTTTT. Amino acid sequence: CASSLMGTNEKLFF.